This T cell receptor (beta chain) came from a study of regulatory T cells in long-lasting Graves disease. Time point here: newly diagnosed GD, antithyroid drugs for less than 3 months. PBMCs were the source of the RNA used for TCR sequencing. This clonotype appeared many times. Construction of the TCR beta libraries employed iRepertoire HTBI primers in conjunction with Arm-PCR of CDR3 regions. TCRdb re-called the multiplex PCR reads with MiXCR, one entry per CDR3 protein. The table shows hundreds of thousands of distinct CDR3 sequences, with over 15% occurring only once. Germline V gene sequence: CDR1 SGHTA, CDR2 FQGTGA. The CDR3 extends over 15 amino acids. Trimming took 4 bases from V and 1 from J; bases not matched to a gene: 6. The sample was also linked to a second study, of T cells in Graves' hyperthyroidism and ophthalmopathy.

Here the sequenced sample was peripheral blood mononuclear cells (PBMCs), taken at new diagnosis, from a patient treated with antithyroid drugs. This clonotype was sampled from a woman in her 30s with Graves disease. This chain joins TRBV7-3 and TRBJ1-1; 7 bases are a match to TRBD1. The DNA of the CDR3 is TGTGCCAGCAGCTCTGGTCCAGGGGGGAACACTGAAGCTTTCTTT. It translates to CASSSGPGGNTEAFF.